This TCR beta chain was sequenced during a study of blood T cells in healthy people across ages. Findings and limits, study-wide: Older individuals had lower TCR beta diversity per million T cells (the decline was roughly linear).

As for this clonotype: Its cognate antigen is unknown. Germline is not matched at one junction end, which may reflect a read error.

A second PCR, run for about 6 to 11 cycles, used a sample-barcoded 5' primer plus a J-beta primer mix. A template-switch adaptor with 12 random nucleotides tagged each cDNA molecule. TCRdb redid the calling of the 5' RACE reads with MiXCR, one entry per CDR3 protein. Of around 1,900,000 distinct CDR3 sequences listed, about 39% are singletons. Per sample, extraction of total RNA gave at least 5.5 micrograms in every case. CDR1 and CDR2 (germline): DFQATT, SNEGSKA (reference sequence). CDR3 length: 14 residues. This sequence joins TRBV20-1 and TRBJ2-3, with TRBD2 as a possible D gene (7 bases). The TCR comes from a human donor in good health. Sequencing was performed on blood. CDR3 in amino acids: CSARIPGGTDMQDF. The CDR3, as DNA: TGCAGTGCTAGAATACCGGGGGGCACAGATATGCAGGATTTT.